A single sample is the source of the 8 T cell receptor beta chains below, sequenced in a study of blood T cells in healthy people across ages. Together with a sample-barcoded 5' primer, a J-beta primer mix was included in a second PCR lasting about 7 to 11 cycles. TCRdb fed the 5' RACE reads into MiXCR, producing one record per CDR3 protein. Among hundreds of thousands of distinct CDR3 sequences listed, less than 40% were seen once. Sequenced: blood. All receptors derive from a woman at least 80 years old in good health.

The sample holds many counts of this clonotype. This chain joins TRBV7-2 and TRBJ1-2, with 8 bases matching TRBD1. V shed 7 bases, J shed 7 bases, and the junction held 11 bases outside the gene matches. This CDR3 is 14 amino acids long. CDR1 is SGHTA, CDR2 FQGNSA, per germline. This CDR3 reads CASTPTGVASGYTF. CDR3 nucleotides: TGTGCCAGCACCCCGACAGGGGTGGCTTCTGGCTACACCTTC.

Many counts were recorded for this clonotype. This chain links TRBV7-3 with TRBJ2-3; D gene uncertain. Germline-derived CDR1 and CDR2 are SGHTA and FQGTGA. The CDR3 has 14 amino acids. V lost 1 base to trimming and J lost 0 bases, with 5 bases between them. The CDR3 sequence is CASSLKGSTDTQYF. The CDR3 nucleotides are TGTGCCAGCAGCTTAAAGGGCAGCACAGATACGCAGTATTTT.

This clonotype showed up many times. The chain has TRBV10-3 and TRBJ2-2, with a weak D call TRBD1 (6 bases). CDR1 is ENHRY and CDR2 is SYGVKD in the germline V gene. The V end lost 10 bases, the J end lost 5 bases, and 14 bases lay between the germline ends. This CDR3 has 13 amino acids. The CDR3 is CATGQTRTGELFF. The CDR3 bases are TGTGCCACTGGACAGACACGGACCGGGGAGCTGTTTTTT.

The chain combines TRBV6-6 with TRBJ2-7; 7 positions match TRBD2. The germline CDR1 and CDR2 sequences are MNHNY and SVGAGI (reference sequence). Unmatched junction bases numbered 3, after V lost 0 bases and J lost 4 bases. This CDR3 comprises 14 residues. CDR3 sequence: CASSYSREQYEQYF. CDR3 coding DNA: TGTGCCAGCAGTTACTCGCGGGAGCAGTACGAGCAGTACTTC.

J is TRBJ1-5 and V is TRBV9; D is undetermined. With 0 bases removed from V and 6 bases from J, the gap between germline ends came to 13 bases. The CDR3 runs to 15 residues. Germline CDR1 reads SGDLS; CDR2 reads YYNGEE. The CDR3 loop is CASSVGGEGRQPQHF. CDR3 nucleotide sequence: TGTGCCAGCAGCGTAGGAGGAGAGGGCCGTCAGCCCCAGCATTTT.

This clonotype was counted many times. The CDR3 nucleotides are TGCGCCAGCAGCTTGGAATATTCGGCAGATACGCAGTATTTT. This translates into CASSLEYSADTQYF. The V and J genes are TRBV5-1 and TRBJ2-3; D remains ambiguous. V lost 0 bases, J lost 4 bases, and 9 bases lay in between. Germline V gene sequence: CDR1 SGHRS, CDR2 YFSETQ. The CDR3 has 14 residues.

This clonotype occurred many times. A single base separates this from a much larger clone, so it may be a read error. The chain combines TRBV20-1 with TRBJ2-5, with unresolved D. The CDR3 consists of 12 residues. The germline CDR1 and CDR2 sequences are DFQATT and SNEGSKA (reference sequence). The CDR3, as DNA: TGCAGGGCGGTAGGGCGCGGAGAGACCCAGTACTTC. Protein: CRAVGRGETQYF.

In its sample, this clonotype was seen many times. The chain joins TRBV7-8 to TRBJ2-7; D possibly uses TRBD1 or TRBD2 (5 bases each). The CDR3 runs to 13 residues. Germline CDR1 and CDR2: SGHVS and FQNEAQ. V was cut by 6 bases and J by 7 bases, with 16 bases left in between. For the CDR3, the DNA is TGTGCCAGCAGTAATCAGGGACGTACAGAGCAGTACTTC. Translating gives CASSNQGRTEQYF. The entire variable domain, with the rest obtained from reference TRBV7-8 and TRBJ2-7, is as follows: GAGVSQSPRYKVAKRGQDVALRCDPISGHVSLFWYQQALGQGPEFLTYFQNEAQLDKSGLPSDRFFAERPEGSVSTLKIQRTQQEDSAVYLCASSNQGRTEQYFGPGTRLTVT.